This TCR beta chain derives from a study of blood T cell repertoires in COVID-19. Study information: Samples representing acute and convalescent COVID-19 were sourced from the United States, Italy and Spain.

The study drew participants aged about 18 to 89 years from approximately 25 US areas. V was clipped by 1 base and J by 0 bases, with 7 bases between them. There are 15 residues in the CDR3. CDR1 SGHDN and CDR2 FVKESK come from the germline V gene. Authors' methods: Amplification from reference gene primers served as the basis for estimated nucleated cell counts. Sequencing was performed with immunoSEQ multiplex PCR; in TCRdb, only in-frame clones are kept and a portion is missing. V, J and clone size reflect that table, while D and trimming were determined from the DNA. In the table there are 200,000 to 300,000 clones, around 85% of which are singletons.

This TCR came from a woman aged 35 to 49 with acute COVID-19. Sequenced material: PBMCs or T cells enriched from blood (not recorded which). The rearrangement links TRBV14 to TRBJ2-1, with D unresolved. CDR3 sequence (DNA): TGTGCCAGCAGCCAAGGATGGAGCTCCTACAATGAGCAGTTCTTC. As protein: CASSQGWSSYNEQFF.